The 10 T cell receptor beta chains below all came from one sample that was sequenced in a study of T cell changes during pregnancy in multiple sclerosis. Measured with immunoSEQ multiplex PCR; TCRdb has only the in-frame clones, and not every one. The sample has more than 55,000 clones, approximately 89% seen once. Specimen: peripheral blood, collected in the second trimester of pregnancy. The receptors shown here come from a female donor with multiple sclerosis, enrolled in a pregnancy study.

A single count supports this clone. The chain uses TRBV7-3 and TRBJ2-1; 7 positions agree with TRBD2. CDR3 length equals 16 residues. V was pared by 1 base and J by 6 bases, with 9 bases of the junction left unmatched. The germline V gene has CDR1 SGHTA and CDR2 FQGTGA. The CDR3 loop is CASSLKVAGRVNEQFF. The CDR3 DNA follows: TGTGCCAGCAGCTTAAAGGTGGCAGGGAGGGTCAATGAGCAGTTCTTC. Looking up the rest from reference TRBV7-3 and TRBJ2-1 gives the full variable domain: GAGVSQTPSNKVTEKGKYVELRCDPISGHTALYWYRQSLGQGPEFLIYFQGTGAADDSGLPNDRFFAVRPEGSVSTLKIQRTERGDSAVYLCASSLKVAGRVNEQFFGPGTRLTVL.

This chain uses TRBV30 with TRBJ2-3, with 13 bases aligning to TRBD2. Germline CDR1 and CDR2: GTSNPN and SVGIG (reference sequence). Losses at the gene ends were 8 bases for V and 3 bases for J; bases not matched to a gene: 17. This CDR3 spans 18 amino acids. The DNA of the CDR3 is TGTGCCCGATCTAATGCCAGGACTAGCGGGAGACAGACAGATACGCAGTATTTT. Translated: CARSNARTSGRQTDTQYF.

V and J are TRBV7-9 and TRBJ2-7; 7 nucleotides match TRBD1. CDR3 length: 14 residues. After removal of 5 bases from V and 1 base from J, the junction contained 5 bases not matched to a gene. Germline V gene lookup returns CDR1 SEHNR and CDR2 FQNEAQ (reference sequence). As DNA, the CDR3 is TGTGCCAGCAGCGACAGGGTTGGGTCCTACGAGCAGTACTTC. Its protein is CASSDRVGSYEQYF.

This sequence joins TRBV10-2 and TRBJ2-5; 8 nucleotides align to TRBD1. After removal of 6 bases from V and 4 bases from J, the junction contained 10 bases not matched to a gene. Per the germline V gene, CDR1 is WSHSY and CDR2 is SAAADI. The length of the CDR3 is 15 residues. The CDR3 protein is CASRNRDRFLETQYF. CDR3 DNA: TGCGCCAGCAGGAACCGGGACAGGTTCTTAGAGACCCAGTACTTC.

V usage is TRBV7-9 and J usage is TRBJ2-3, with a tentative D call TRBD2 (5 bases). CDR3 size: 18 residues. Germline values: CDR1 SEHNR, CDR2 FQNEAQ (reference sequence). The V and J ends lost 0 bases and 2 bases respectively, with 18 bases between them. The CDR3 DNA follows: TGTGCCAGCAGCTTAGCGTGGGCCGGACTGGACGACACAGATACGCAGTATTTT. Translating it yields CASSLAWAGLDDTDTQYF.

For this clone: Compared with germline, one end of the junction differs, possibly owing to a read error. The chain employs TRBV6-1 and TRBJ1-3; 7 nucleotides line up with TRBD1. CDR3 length: 11 residues. Germline V CDR1 and CDR2: MNHNS, SASEGT. The CDR3 region has the DNA TGTGCCAGCAGGGGGACAGTCGGATGGGCTTTT. Protein product: CASRGTVGWAF.

This clone appeared once. This rearrangement joins TRBV7-9 to TRBJ1-2; 10 bases match TRBD1. Trimming cost V 4 bases and J 2 bases; bases outside gene matches: 1. Germline V gives CDR1 SEHNR, CDR2 FQNEAQ (reference sequence). The CDR3 sequence is 14 residues long. The chain's CDR3 is CASSSGQGNYGYTF. The CDR3 DNA is TGTGCCAGCAGCTCGGGACAGGGGAACTATGGCTACACCTTC.

J is TRBJ2-3 and V is TRBV9; D ambiguous. Germline CDR1 reads SGDLS; CDR2 reads YYNGEE. The CDR3 consists of 14 residues. V lost 3 bases and J 2 bases, leaving 10 bases between the germline ends. The DNA of the CDR3 is TGTGCCAGCAGCGGCCCACCTAACACAGATACGCAGTATTTT. Translation gives CASSGPPNTDTQYF.

V gene TRBV7-8 combines with J gene TRBJ1-4; TRBD1 is a possible D gene (5 bases). CDR1 and CDR2 from the germline V gene are SGHVS and FQNEAQ. The CDR3 loop spans 16 amino acids. V was cut by 4 bases and J by 4 bases, with 16 bases left in between. The chain's CDR3 is CASSSNRQLLNEKLFF. CDR3 DNA: TGTGCCAGCAGCTCAAACAGACAGCTACTTAATGAAAAACTGTTTTTT.

This sequence joins TRBV18 and TRBJ2-5; TRBD2 matches at 7 bases. V trimming: 6 bases; J trimming: 3 bases; junction bases outside the gene matches: 4. The germline V gene encodes CDR1 KGHSH and CDR2 LQKENI. The CDR3 runs to 13 residues. As DNA, the CDR3 is TGTGCCAGCTCCCGGGACTACGAAGAGACCCAGTACTTC. It codes for CASSRDYEETQYF.